This TCR beta chain was identified during a study of patients and donors after allogeneic stem cell transplantation. TCRdb recomputed calls from the RT-PCR reads with MiXCR, one row per CDR3 protein. The table shows hundreds of thousands of distinct CDR3 sequences, with 13% to 15% occurring only once. This CDR3 has 13 residues. Trimming took off 7 bases at V and 8 bases at J, with 18 bases between the two ends. Germline V CDR1 and CDR2: DFQATT, SNEGSKA (reference sequence). This clonotype was obtained from a human donor who was either an allogeneic HSCT recipient or a stem cell or donor lymphocyte infusion donor (not recorded which). It is not recorded whose cells these are; they may come from a transplant donor. This chain links TRBV20-1 with TRBJ2-1; tentatively, D is TRBD1 or TRBD2 (6 bases each). The sample comprised blood, either unsorted or a sorted T cell fraction (not recorded which). In DNA, the CDR3 is TGCAGTGGGCGCGGGAACAGGGTGTATGAGCAGTTCTTC. Protein: CSGRGNRVYEQFF.